A selection of T cell receptor beta chains follows, all from one sample in a study of OX40 agonist ivuxolimab in advanced cancers. Clones were sequenced by immunoSEQ multiplex PCR, and TCRdb holds only the in-frame ones, with some missing. This sample has over 100,000 clones, with just under 95% found just once. The source material was CD4+ or CD8+ T cells sorted from blood, sampled in a trial of the OX40 agonist ivuxolimab. These TCRs come from an adult with an advanced solid tumor such as melanoma, head and neck, liver or kidney cancer. The CDR3 runs from the conserved cysteine through the conserved F or W. D genes are given only for firm matches. Expanded clones are given a class, and other clones once, few, many or no size at all.

>TRBV11-2|NA|TRBD2|TRBJ2-3
CASSLDQLAGGTDTQYF
TGTGCCAGCAGCTTAGATCAGCTAGCGGGGGGAACAGATACGCAGTATTTT
>TRBV5-1|NA|NA|TRBJ2-1
CASSLGLASENRLQFF
TGCGCCAGCAGCTTGGGTTTGGCTAGCGAGAATAGATTGCAGTTCTTC
>TRBV5-1|NA|NA|TRBJ2-2
CASSLDLGIGTGELFF
TGCGCCAGCAGCTTGGATTTGGGAATCGGGACCGGGGAGCTGTTTTTT
>TRBV7-9|few|TRBD2|TRBJ2-7
CASSPGTSGGADYEQYF
TGTGCCAGCAGCCCAGGGACTAGCGGGGGGGCCGACTACGAGCAGTACTTC
>TRBV6-1|NA|NA|TRBJ1-6
CAGGDRPGVNSPLHF
TGTGCCGGGGGAGACAGGCCGGGGGTTAATTCACCCCTCCACTTT
>TRBV7-6|NA|NA|TRBJ2-3
CAAGYDTQYF
TGTGCCGCCGGGTACGATACGCAGTATTTT
>TRBV19|NA|TRBD2|TRBJ2-1
CASSLTSGSSYNEQFF
TGTGCCAGTAGTTTGACTAGCGGGAGCTCCTACAATGAGCAGTTCTTC
>TRBV27|NA|TRBD1|TRBJ1-1
CASSPRTGGDTEAFF
TGTGCCAGCTCCCCGCGGACAGGGGGGGACACTGAAGCTTTCTTT
>TRBV7-9|NA|TRBD1|TRBJ1-2
CASSLLQGKDGYTF
TGTGCCAGCAGCTTATTACAGGGGAAGGATGGCTACACCTTC
>TRBV7-2|NA|NA|TRBJ1-6
CASSSGQRISPLHF
TGTGCCAGCAGCTCTGGACAGAGGATTTCACCCCTCCACTTT
>TRBV6-5|NA|NA|TRBJ2-2
CASSYSRRSTGELFF
TGTGCCAGCAGTTACTCTAGACGGTCCACCGGGGAGCTGTTTTTT
>TRBV9|NA|TRBD1|TRBJ1-3
CASSGSLQGAGNTIYF
TGTGCCAGCAGCGGTTCGTTACAGGGGGCTGGAAACACCATATATTTT
>TRBV27|NA|TRBD1|TRBJ2-7
CASRGQGTYEQYF
TGTGCCAGCAGGGGACAGGGTACGTACGAGCAGTACTTC
>TRBV7-8|NA|NA|TRBJ1-5
CASSYFRGRNQPQHF
TGTGCCAGCAGCTACTTCAGGGGACGCAATCAGCCCCAGCATTTT
>TRBV5-1|NA|TRBD1|TRBJ2-5
CASSRQGGETQYF
TGCGCCAGCAGCCGACAGGGCGGAGAGACCCAGTACTTC
>TRBV4-2|NA|NA|TRBJ2-7
CASSQWRERLSEQYF
TGTGCCAGCAGCCAGTGGAGGGAGAGGTTGTCCGAGCAGTACTTC
>TRBV28|NA|TRBD1|TRBJ2-7
CASSLQPDRGSTYEQYF
TGTGCCAGCAGTCTCCAACCGGACAGGGGATCCACCTACGAGCAGTACTTC
>TRBV9|NA|NA|TRBJ2-3
CASSVGGGHTDTQYF
TGTGCCAGCAGCGTAGGGGGGGGGCACACAGATACGCAGTATTTT
>TRBV5-6|NA|NA|TRBJ2-2
CASSPRPTNTGELFF
TGTGCCAGCAGCCCCCGACCCACGAACACCGGGGAGCTGTTTTTT
>TRBV7-3|NA|NA|TRBJ2-5
CASSLGVPFQETQYF
TGTGCCAGCAGCTTAGGAGTTCCCTTTCAAGAGACCCAGTACTTC
>TRBV9|NA|NA|TRBJ1-6
CASSVEQKNSPLHF
TGTGCCAGCAGCGTAGAACAGAAAAATTCACCCCTCCACTTT
>TRBV20-1|once|NA|TRBJ2-2
CSARGGGELFF
TGCAGTGCTAGAGGAGGCGGGGAGCTGTTTTTT
>TRBV6-5|NA|NA|TRBJ1-1
CASSYRGRDTEAFF
TGTGCCAGCAGTTACCGGGGACGGGACACTGAAGCTTTCTTT
>TRBV6-5|NA|NA|TRBJ1-4
CASTLPGRWEKLFF
TGTGCCAGCACCCTCCCGGGACGATGGGAAAAACTGTTTTTT
>TRBV6-1|NA|NA|TRBJ2-2
CASSETGPGELFF
TGTGCCAGCAGTGAAACCGGACCCGGGGAGCTGTTTTTT
>TRBV14|NA|TRBD2|TRBJ2-1
CASSQLAGGDSYNEQFF
TGTGCCAGCAGCCAACTAGCGGGAGGGGACTCCTACAATGAGCAGTTCTTC